Detailed here is one T cell receptor (beta chain). The germline V gene has CDR1 LGHNA and CDR2 YNFKEQ. V was clipped by 0 bases and J by 6 bases; unmatched bases: 9. CDR3 length equals 17 residues. This sample is drawn from a study of blood T cell repertoires in COVID-19. Study information: Samples taken during acute and convalescent COVID-19 were collected in the United States, Italy and Spain.

The repertoire was sequenced with immunoSEQ multiplex PCR; TCRdb's copy has only in-frame clones and lacks some. This table holds under 300,000 clones, about 90% found once. What was sequenced was PBMCs or T cells enriched from blood (not recorded which). The J gene is TRBJ1-5, the V gene TRBV4-2; 9 bases are shared with TRBD1. This TCR was sampled from a woman aged 60-75 years who had recovered from COVID-19. CDR3 nucleotides: TGTGCCAGCAGCCAAGATCATTTGGGACAGGGATTTCAGCCCCAGCATTTT. This encodes CASSQDHLGQGFQPQHF.